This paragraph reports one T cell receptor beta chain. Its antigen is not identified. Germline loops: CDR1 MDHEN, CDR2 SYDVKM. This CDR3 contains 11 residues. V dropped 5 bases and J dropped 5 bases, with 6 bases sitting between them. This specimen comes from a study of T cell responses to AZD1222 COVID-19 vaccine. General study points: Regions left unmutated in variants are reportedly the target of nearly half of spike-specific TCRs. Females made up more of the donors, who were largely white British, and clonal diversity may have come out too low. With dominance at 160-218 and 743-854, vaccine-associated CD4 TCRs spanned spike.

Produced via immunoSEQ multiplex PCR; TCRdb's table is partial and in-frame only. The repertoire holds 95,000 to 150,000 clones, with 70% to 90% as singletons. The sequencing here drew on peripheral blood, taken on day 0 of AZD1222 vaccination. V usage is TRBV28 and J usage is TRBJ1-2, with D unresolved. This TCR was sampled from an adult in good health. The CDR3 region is CASSTQYGYTF. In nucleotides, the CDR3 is TGTGCCAGCAGTACTCAGTATGGCTACACCTTC.